This T cell receptor beta chain was found in a study of blood T cell repertoires in COVID-19. Overall study context: Spain, Italy and the United States supplied samples that represented acute and convalescent COVID-19. Sources were T cells, B-cell-depleted T cells, or PBMCs; the material itself was cDNA or gDNA.

In the source study's methods: Estimates of nucleated cell counts were drawn from the amplification of reference gene primers. The protocol was immunoSEQ multiplex PCR, while the TCRdb copy is restricted to in-frame clones and leaves out a portion. V, J and clone size derive from that table, while D and trimming were established from the DNA sequence. The sample carries 300,000 or so clones, around 86% recorded once. Germline loops: CDR1 MNHEY, CDR2 SMNVEV (reference sequence). Losses at the gene ends were 6 bases for V and 7 bases for J; bases not matched to a gene: 3. The CDR3 has 13 residues. Sample: peripheral blood. The chain links TRBV27 to TRBJ1-6, with 7 positions matching TRBD1. The sequence came from a man in his 70s with acute or convalescent COVID-19. The CDR3 spells CASRRGLNSPLHF. The CDR3 DNA sequence: TGTGCCAGCAGAAGGGGGCTGAATTCACCCCTCCACTTT.